The 8 T cell receptor beta chains reported below all come from one sample, sequenced in a study of T cells in localized non-small cell lung cancer. Data came from immunoSEQ multiplex PCR; TCRdb stores just in-frame clones and leaves some out. Here the sample spans about 4,500 clones, 85% to 95% being singletons. The sequencing here drew on peripheral blood, taken before any cancer treatment. The receptors stem from a woman aged 40-69 years with stage I lung adenocarcinoma.

The CDR3 is CAISVAGQGGNEQFF. In DNA form, the CDR3 reads TGTGCCATCAGTGTGGCAGGTCAGGGTGGCAATGAGCAGTTCTTC. The chain joins TRBV10-3 to TRBJ2-1, with D perhaps matching TRBD1 (5 bases). The CDR3 has 15 residues. Germline CDR1 is ENHRY and CDR2 is SYGVKD. V lost 4 bases to trimming and J lost 6 bases, with 16 bases between them.

The chain carries TRBV9 and TRBJ2-7; a weak D match, TRBD1 (6 bases). Trimming removed 5 bases at V and 0 bases at J, with 12 bases between. CDR3 length equals 14 residues. CDR1 is SGDLS, CDR2 YYNGEE, per germline. As DNA, the CDR3 is TGTGCCAGCAGTACAGGGTTCGGCTCCTACGAGCAGTACTTC. This gives the protein CASSTGFGSYEQYF.

CDR3 sequence (DNA): TGCGCCAGCAGCTTGGAGGGGGCCGGGGTAGATACGCAGTATTTT. As protein: CASSLEGAGVDTQYF. The chain employs TRBV5-1 and TRBJ2-3; 7 nucleotides match TRBD1. Losses at the gene ends were 0 bases for V and 5 bases for J; bases not matched to a gene: 6. This CDR3 contains 15 residues. From germline, CDR1 is SGHRS and CDR2 YFSETQ.

CDR3 DNA: TGTGCCTGGAACAGGGACACAGATACGCAGTATTTT. The encoded protein is CAWNRDTDTQYF. The genes are TRBV30 and TRBJ2-3; maybe TRBD1 (6 bases). The V end lost 4 bases, the J end lost 2 bases, and 7 bases lay between the germline ends. This CDR3 has 12 residues. Germline CDR1 reads GTSNPN; CDR2 reads SVGIG (reference sequence).

This chain connects TRBV28 to TRBJ2-2; 8 nucleotides agree with TRBD1. The CDR3 has 15 residues. The germline CDR1 and CDR2 sequences are MDHEN and SYDVKM. The junction had 10 bases not matched to a gene; V was cut back by 7 bases and J by 6 bases. The DNA of the CDR3 is TGTGCCAGCACTACAGGGGCAGGGGGCGCCGGGGAGCTGTTTTTT. Amino acids: CASTTGAGGAGELFF.

This clone is a singleton in its sample. V usage is TRBV13 and J usage is TRBJ1-1; D call uncertain. The CDR3 consists of 13 residues. CDR1 and CDR2 from the germline V gene are PRHDT and FYEKMQ (reference sequence). CDR3 residues: CASRREEGTEAFF. The DNA of the CDR3 is TGTGCAAGTCGCCGAGAGGAGGGCACTGAAGCTTTCTTT.

The rearrangement uses TRBV11-2 and TRBJ2-7; 12 nucleotides agree with TRBD1. After removal of 6 bases from V and 4 bases from J, the junction contained 4 bases not matched to a gene. Germline assignment: CDR1 SGHAT and CDR2 FQNNGV. The CDR3 length is 14 residues. CDR3 in DNA: TGTGCCAGCAGGCGGGGACAGGGGGCTTACGAGCAGTACTTC. It encodes CASRRGQGAYEQYF.

V gene TRBV5-1 combines with J gene TRBJ2-1; 12 bases are a match to TRBD2. With V trimmed by 3 bases and J by 5 bases, 12 bases remained unmatched. CDR1 and CDR2 from the germline V gene are SGHRS and YFSETQ. This CDR3 comprises 18 residues. CDR3 residues: CASSSFLAGGRGNNEQFF. CDR3 nucleotide sequence: TGCGCCAGCAGCTCCTTCCTAGCGGGAGGGAGGGGTAACAATGAGCAGTTCTTC.